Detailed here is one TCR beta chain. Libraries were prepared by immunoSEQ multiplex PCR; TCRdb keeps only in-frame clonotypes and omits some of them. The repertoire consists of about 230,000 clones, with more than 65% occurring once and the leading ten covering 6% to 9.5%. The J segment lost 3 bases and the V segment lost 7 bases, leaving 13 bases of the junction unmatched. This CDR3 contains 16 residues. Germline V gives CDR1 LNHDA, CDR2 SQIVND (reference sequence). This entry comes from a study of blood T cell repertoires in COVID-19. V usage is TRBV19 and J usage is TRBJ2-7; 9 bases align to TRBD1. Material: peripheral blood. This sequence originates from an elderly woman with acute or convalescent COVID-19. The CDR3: CASKIPGQGGIYEQYF. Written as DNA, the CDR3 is TGTGCCAGTAAGATACCGGGACAGGGAGGAATCTACGAGCAGTACTTC. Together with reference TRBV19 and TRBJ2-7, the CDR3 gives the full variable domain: DGGITQSPKYLFRKEGQNVTLSCEQNLNHDAMYWYRQDPGQGLRLIYYSQIVNDFQKGDIAEGYSVSREKKESFPLTVTSAQKNPTAFYLCASKIPGQGGIYEQYFGPGTRLTVT.